Listed below are T cell receptor beta chains from one sample, sequenced in a study of Graves' ophthalmopathy and Graves' hyperthyroidism. One entry per CDR3 protein, called by TCRdb with MiXCR from the multiplex PCR reads. The sample contains more than 550,000 distinct CDR3 sequences, approximately 39% of which appear only once. Sequenced sample: peripheral blood. All receptors come from an adult man with Graves' ophthalmopathy. CDR3s leave out the opening cysteine and the closing phenylalanine or tryptophan. The order of the fields is D gene, J gene, V gene, CDR3 protein. The D gene is left open where the match is weak.

d_gene: -
j_gene: TRBJ1-4
v_gene: TRBV5-8
CDR3aa: ASSLAWGANEKLF

d_gene: TRBD1
j_gene: TRBJ1-5
v_gene: TRBV20-1
CDR3aa: SARRPGQINQPQH

d_gene: -
j_gene: TRBJ2-5
v_gene: TRBV9
CDR3aa: ASSPYGAPQETQY

d_gene: -
j_gene: TRBJ1-2
v_gene: TRBV29-1
CDR3aa: SVEVPGRPYGYT

d_gene: TRBD2
j_gene: TRBJ2-5
v_gene: TRBV6-1
CDR3aa: ASSSIAGGLEVTQY

d_gene: -
j_gene: TRBJ2-2
v_gene: TRBV5-8
CDR3aa: ATKRDIPNTGELF

d_gene: TRBD1
j_gene: TRBJ1-2
v_gene: TRBV24-1
CDR3aa: ATSDYAFYWTGNYGYT

d_gene: -
j_gene: TRBJ1-4
v_gene: TRBV19
CDR3aa: ASKDSGGEKLF

d_gene: -
j_gene: TRBJ2-6
v_gene: TRBV7-2
CDR3aa: ASSLFRGAYVLT

d_gene: -
j_gene: TRBJ2-5
v_gene: TRBV2
CDR3aa: ASRSSPPGQETQY

d_gene: -
j_gene: TRBJ1-1
v_gene: TRBV20-1
CDR3aa: SASPRVAEAF

d_gene: TRBD2
j_gene: TRBJ2-5
v_gene: TRBV2
CDR3aa: ASRTGTSGQETQY

d_gene: -
j_gene: TRBJ1-2
v_gene: TRBV29-1
CDR3aa: SVGTDGGYGYT

d_gene: -
j_gene: TRBJ1-5
v_gene: TRBV4-2
CDR3aa: ASSHGRPNQPQH

d_gene: TRBD2
j_gene: TRBJ2-7
v_gene: TRBV7-3
CDR3aa: ASSWSGGSYEQY

d_gene: -
j_gene: TRBJ1-5
v_gene: TRBV10-3
CDR3aa: ATSGGPGQETQH

d_gene: -
j_gene: TRBJ1-4
v_gene: TRBV5-6
CDR3aa: ASSGRRQGRDEKLF

d_gene: -
j_gene: TRBJ1-1
v_gene: TRBV29-1
CDR3aa: SHQQKPNTEAF

d_gene: -
j_gene: TRBJ2-7
v_gene: TRBV4-1
CDR3aa: ASSQEPQGATYEQY

d_gene: -
j_gene: TRBJ2-6
v_gene: TRBV5-8
CDR3aa: ASSSKSSGANVLT

d_gene: TRBD1
j_gene: TRBJ2-7
v_gene: TRBV20-1
CDR3aa: SAIPDRGQAYEQY

d_gene: TRBD1
j_gene: TRBJ2-7
v_gene: TRBV20-1
CDR3aa: SASGQGGEQY

d_gene: -
j_gene: TRBJ1-4
v_gene: TRBV7-2
CDR3aa: ASTPRDGAQGEKLF

d_gene: -
j_gene: TRBJ2-5
v_gene: TRBV6-6
CDR3aa: ASGHGETHGETQY

d_gene: -
j_gene: TRBJ2-5
v_gene: TRBV7-8
CDR3aa: ASSLAVSTYSALQETQY

d_gene: TRBD2
j_gene: TRBJ2-5
v_gene: TRBV15
CDR3aa: ATSPRTSGTQETQY

d_gene: -
j_gene: TRBJ1-2
v_gene: TRBV5-4
CDR3aa: ASSLVHPESDGYT

d_gene: -
j_gene: TRBJ2-7
v_gene: TRBV7-2
CDR3aa: ASSSESSYEQY

d_gene: -
j_gene: TRBJ2-7
v_gene: TRBV29-1
CDR3aa: SVQTGAHAYEQY

d_gene: -
j_gene: TRBJ2-7
v_gene: TRBV7-2
CDR3aa: ACSLSPYEQY